This T cell receptor (beta chain) was sequenced during a study of cytomegalovirus exposure and HLA in healthy donors. Study-wide background: Most genotyped donors, 65% to 85% of more than 300, had Caucasian-associated genetic ancestry. Study conclusions and caveats: Three chains linked to CMV were shown in vitro to be specific for CMV antigens. Among the sequence variants, a highly shared cluster was likely an artifact of sequencing.

The V gene's germline CDR1 is SGDLS and CDR2 YYNGEE. V was trimmed by 2 bases and J by 4 bases, leaving 13 bases between them. This CDR3 region has 15 residues. 60 Vbeta and 13 Jbeta primers were used in PCR. The repertoire was sequenced with immunoSEQ multiplex PCR; TCRdb's copy has only in-frame clones and lacks some. The sample carries roughly 97,000 clones, less than 10% recorded once. As concerns this clone: Its target is unknown.

The TCR was taken from a man aged 50 to 60 in good health and CMV-seropositive. This sequence joins TRBV9 and TRBJ1-5, with D unclear. Sequencing was performed on PBMCs. CDR3 in amino acids: CASSVSAADNQPQHF. The CDR3 bases are TGTGCCAGCAGCGTTTCGGCGGCAGATAATCAGCCCCAGCATTTT.